Listed below are T cell receptor beta chains from one sample, sequenced in a study of regulatory T cells in long-lasting Graves disease. Each CDR3 protein gets one entry after TCRdb re-called the multiplex PCR reads with MiXCR. The table shows roughly 380,000 distinct CDR3 sequences, with roughly a sixth occurring only once. This specimen was peripheral blood mononuclear cells (PBMCs), taken at new diagnosis, from a patient treated with antithyroid drugs. All receptors come from a female donor with Graves disease. CDR3s include the opening cysteine and the closing phenylalanine or tryptophan. D genes are given only for firm matches. Not all rows give a size; the values are once, few, many and, for expanded clones, a class.

V,D,size,J,DNA,CDR3
TRBV20-1,TRBD2,many,TRBJ2-3,TGCAGTGCTAGAGCCCAGCGGGGTAGCACAGATACGCAGTATTTT,CSARAQRGSTDTQYF
TRBV7-9,.,.,TRBJ1-6,TGTGCCAGCAGCTTAGTTAAGTGGACCCAAGGCAAATTTTCACCCCTCCACTTT,CASSLVKWTQGKFSPLHF
TRBV19,.,many,TRBJ1-1,TGTGCCAGTAGCAGGAGCCTGAACACTGAAGCTTTCTTT,CASSRSLNTEAFF
TRBV4-1,.,.,TRBJ2-3,TGCGCCAGCAGCCAAGCTCTCCCCCGCGGGAGCACAGATACGCAGTATTTT,CASSQALPRGSTDTQYF
TRBV19,.,few,TRBJ1-1,TGTGCCAGTAGTATCATTAAAGGCGACGGGGCTTTCTTT,CASSIIKGDGAFF
TRBV7-2,TRBD1,many,TRBJ2-1,TGTGCCAGCAGCTTGACAGGGGCCGAGCAGTTCTTC,CASSLTGAEQFF
TRBV6-1,.,many,TRBJ2-2,TGTGCCAGCTTGGCTTCGAACACCGGGGAGCTGTTTTTT,CASLASNTGELFF
TRBV29-1,TRBD1,.,TRBJ2-7,TGCAGCGTTGAAGGACAGGGGGTATACGAGCAGTACTTC,CSVEGQGVYEQYF
TRBV27,.,many,TRBJ1-5,TGTGCCAGCAGTTTTGGGACCGATCAGCCCCAGCATTTT,CASSFGTDQPQHF
TRBV20-1,.,many,TRBJ2-5,TGCAGTGCGGAAGAAAGGACAGAAGAGACCCAGTACTTC,CSAEERTEETQYF
TRBV7-9,.,many,TRBJ2-1,TGTGCCAGCGGGACCAATGAGCAGTTCTTC,CASGTNEQFF
TRBV4-3,.,.,TRBJ1-2,TGCGCCAGCAGCCAAGAAATAGGGGGAGCGGGCTACACCTTC,CASSQEIGGAGYTF
TRBV20-1,.,many,TRBJ2-5,TGCAGTGCTAGCTCCCGGGCCCAAGAGACCCAGTACTTC,CSASSRAQETQYF
TRBV28,.,many,TRBJ2-5,TGTGCCAGCAGTTTACGTCGCGTTACCCAGTACTTC,CASSLRRVTQYF
TRBV20-1,.,many,TRBJ2-1,TGCAGTGCTAGAGGGTTTAGTAAGGGGGGGGCCTACAATGAGCAGTTCTTC,CSARGFSKGGAYNEQFF
TRBV28,.,.,TRBJ1-5,TGTGCCAGCACCCTAGGGGATTACAATCAGCCCCAGCATTTT,CASTLGDYNQPQHF
TRBV4-2,TRBD1,.,TRBJ1-1,TGTGCCAGCAGCCAAGCGGACAGGGAGGACACTGAAGCTTTCTTT,CASSQADREDTEAFF
TRBV29-1,.,many,TRBJ2-7,TGCAGCGTTGAAGATCGGGCGACGGTCTCTTTC,CSVEDRATVSF
TRBV2,.,medium-sized,TRBJ1-2,TGTGCCAGCAGTGAGAGAAGGGGAGGAGGCTATGGCTACACCTTC,CASSERRGGGYGYTF
TRBV11-2,TRBD2,many,TRBJ2-1,TGTGCCAGCAGCGGAGTGACTAGCGGGAGTAGCTACAATGAGCAGTTCTTC,CASSGVTSGSSYNEQFF
TRBV7-2,TRBD2,many,TRBJ2-5,TGTGCCAGCAGCTTGCTAGCGGGAGGGCCGCGGGAGACCCAGTACTTC,CASSLLAGGPRETQYF
TRBV5-5,TRBD1,many,TRBJ2-1,TGTGCCAGCAGCTTGGGTGGGACAGGGGTCAATGAGCAGTTCTTC,CASSLGGTGVNEQFF
TRBV20-1,.,.,TRBJ2-5,TGCAGAACCCCGGGACCGTCCGGGGAGACCCAGTACTTC,CRTPGPSGETQYF
TRBV14,TRBD1,few,TRBJ1-6,TGTGCCAGCAGCCCTTCCCGTGGGACAGGGCAGAATAATTCACCCCTCCACTTT,CASSPSRGTGQNNSPLHF
TRBV24-1,TRBD2,few,TRBJ2-1,TGTGCCACCAGTGACCCGGGCGGGAGCTGGCGCAATGAGCAGTTCTTC,CATSDPGGSWRNEQFF
TRBV4-1,TRBD1,many,TRBJ2-7,TGCGCCAGCAGCCGGTCAAGAGGTGGGGACAGGGGTTACGAGCAGTACTTC,CASSRSRGGDRGYEQYF